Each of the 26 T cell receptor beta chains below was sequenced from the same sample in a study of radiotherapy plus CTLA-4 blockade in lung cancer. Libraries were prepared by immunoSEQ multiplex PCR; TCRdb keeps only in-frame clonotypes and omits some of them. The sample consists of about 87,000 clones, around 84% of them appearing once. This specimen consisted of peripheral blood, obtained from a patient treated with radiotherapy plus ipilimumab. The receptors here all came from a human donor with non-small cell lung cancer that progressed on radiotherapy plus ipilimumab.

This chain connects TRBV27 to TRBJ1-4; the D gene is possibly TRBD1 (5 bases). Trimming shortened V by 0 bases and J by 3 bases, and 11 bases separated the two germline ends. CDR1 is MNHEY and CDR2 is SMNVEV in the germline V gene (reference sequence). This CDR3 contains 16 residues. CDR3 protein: CASSLSGGSANEKLFF. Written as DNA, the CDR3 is TGTGCCAGCAGTTTATCCGGGGGGTCAGCTAATGAAAAACTGTTTTTT.

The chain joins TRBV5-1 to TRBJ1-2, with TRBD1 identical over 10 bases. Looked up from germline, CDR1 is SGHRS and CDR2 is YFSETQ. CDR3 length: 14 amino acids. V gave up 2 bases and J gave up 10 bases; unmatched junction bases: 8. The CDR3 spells CASSLPGQGKVYTF. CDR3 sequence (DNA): TGCGCCAGCAGCTTACCGGGACAGGGGAAGGTCTACACCTTC.

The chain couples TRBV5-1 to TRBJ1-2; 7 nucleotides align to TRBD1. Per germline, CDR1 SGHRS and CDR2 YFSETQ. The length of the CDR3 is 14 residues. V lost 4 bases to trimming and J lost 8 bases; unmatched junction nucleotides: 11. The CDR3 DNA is TGCGCCAGCAGCGGGGAAGGGGGCCGCCAGGGCTACACCTTC. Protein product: CASSGEGGRQGYTF.

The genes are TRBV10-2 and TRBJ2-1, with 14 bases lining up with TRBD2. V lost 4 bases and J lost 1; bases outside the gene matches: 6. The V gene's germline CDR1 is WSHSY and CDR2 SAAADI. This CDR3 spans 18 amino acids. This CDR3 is CASSGRLAGGPSYNEQFF. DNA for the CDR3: TGCGCCAGCAGTGGAAGACTAGCGGGAGGGCCGTCCTACAATGAGCAGTTCTTC.

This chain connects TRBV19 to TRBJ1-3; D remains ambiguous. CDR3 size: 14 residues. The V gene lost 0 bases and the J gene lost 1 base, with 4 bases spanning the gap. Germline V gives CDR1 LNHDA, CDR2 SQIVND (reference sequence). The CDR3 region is CASSIEGSGNTIYF. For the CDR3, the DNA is TGTGCCAGTAGTATAGAGGGATCTGGAAACACCATATATTTT.

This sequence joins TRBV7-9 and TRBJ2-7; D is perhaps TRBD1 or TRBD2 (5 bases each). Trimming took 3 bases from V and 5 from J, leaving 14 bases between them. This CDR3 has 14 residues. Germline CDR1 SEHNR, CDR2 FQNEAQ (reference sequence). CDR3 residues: CASSFLGTANEQYF. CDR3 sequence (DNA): TGTGCCAGCAGCTTTTTAGGGACCGCCAACGAGCAGTACTTC.

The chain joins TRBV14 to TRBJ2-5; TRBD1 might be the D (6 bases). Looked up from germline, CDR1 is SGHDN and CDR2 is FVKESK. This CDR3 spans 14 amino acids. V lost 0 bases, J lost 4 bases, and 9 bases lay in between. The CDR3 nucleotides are TGTGCCAGCAGCCAAGATCACAGGGCAGAGACCCAGTACTTC. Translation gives CASSQDHRAETQYF. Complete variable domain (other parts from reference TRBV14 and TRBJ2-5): EAGVTQFPSHSVIEKGQTVTLRCDPISGHDNLYWYRRVMGKEIKFLLHFVKESKQDESGMPNNRFLAERTGGTYSTLKVQPAELEDSGVYFCASSQDHRAETQYFGPGTRLLVL.

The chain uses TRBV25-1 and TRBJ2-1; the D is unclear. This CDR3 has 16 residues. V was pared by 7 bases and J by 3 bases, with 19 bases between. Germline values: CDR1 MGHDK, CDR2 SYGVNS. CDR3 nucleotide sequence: TGTGCCAGCACCTCTTACCCAGACGGAAACTACAATGAGCAGTTCTTC. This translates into CASTSYPDGNYNEQFF.

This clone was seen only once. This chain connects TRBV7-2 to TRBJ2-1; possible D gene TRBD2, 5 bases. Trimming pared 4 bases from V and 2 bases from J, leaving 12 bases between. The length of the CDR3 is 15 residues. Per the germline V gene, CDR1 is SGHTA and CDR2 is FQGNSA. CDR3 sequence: CASSSVAGTYNEQFF. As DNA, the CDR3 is TGTGCCAGCAGCTCCGTCGCGGGCACCTACAATGAGCAGTTCTTC. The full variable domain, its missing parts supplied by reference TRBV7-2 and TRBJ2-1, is GAGVSQSPSNKVTEKGKDVELRCDPISGHTALYWYRQSLGQGLEFLIYFQGNSAPDKSGLPSDRFSAERTGGSVSTLTIQRTQQEDSAVYLCASSSVAGTYNEQFFGPGTRLTVL.

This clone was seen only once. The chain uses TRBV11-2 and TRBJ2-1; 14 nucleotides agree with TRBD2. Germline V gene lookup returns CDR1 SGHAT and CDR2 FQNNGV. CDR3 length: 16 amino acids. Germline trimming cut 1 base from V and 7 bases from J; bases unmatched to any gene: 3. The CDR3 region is CASSLVGTSGGNEQFF. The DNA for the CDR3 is TGTGCCAGCAGCTTAGTTGGGACTAGCGGGGGTAATGAGCAGTTCTTC.

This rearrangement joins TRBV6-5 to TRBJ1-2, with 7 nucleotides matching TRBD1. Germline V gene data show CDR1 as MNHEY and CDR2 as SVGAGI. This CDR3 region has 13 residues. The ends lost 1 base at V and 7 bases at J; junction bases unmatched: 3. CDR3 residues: CASSYLSGGGYTF. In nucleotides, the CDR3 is TGTGCCAGCAGTTACTTATCAGGGGGTGGCTACACCTTC.

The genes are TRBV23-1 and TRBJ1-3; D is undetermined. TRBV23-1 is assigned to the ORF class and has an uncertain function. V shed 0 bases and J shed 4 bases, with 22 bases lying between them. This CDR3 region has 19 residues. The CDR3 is CASSQSKGKWPYWGNTIYF. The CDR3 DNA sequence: TGCGCCAGCAGTCAATCGAAGGGAAAATGGCCTTATTGGGGAAACACCATATATTTT.

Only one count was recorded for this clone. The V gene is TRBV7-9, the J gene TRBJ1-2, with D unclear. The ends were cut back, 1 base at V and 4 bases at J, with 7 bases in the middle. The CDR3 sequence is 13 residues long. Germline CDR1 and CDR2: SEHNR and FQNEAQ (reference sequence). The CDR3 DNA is TGTGCCAGCAGCTTAGGCAGTAGCTATGGCTACACCTTC. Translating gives CASSLGSSYGYTF.

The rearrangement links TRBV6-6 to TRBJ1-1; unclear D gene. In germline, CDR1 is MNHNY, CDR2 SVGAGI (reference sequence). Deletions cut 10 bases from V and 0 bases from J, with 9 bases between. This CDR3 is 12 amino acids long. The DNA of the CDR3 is TGTGCCACACAGATCATGAACACTGAAGCTTTCTTT. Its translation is CATQIMNTEAFF.

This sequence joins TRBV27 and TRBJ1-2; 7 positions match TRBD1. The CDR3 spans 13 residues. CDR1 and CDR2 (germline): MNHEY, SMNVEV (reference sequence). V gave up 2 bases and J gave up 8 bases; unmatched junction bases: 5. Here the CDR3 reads CASSLPNRGGYTF. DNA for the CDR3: TGTGCCAGCAGTTTACCGAACAGGGGCGGCTACACCTTC.

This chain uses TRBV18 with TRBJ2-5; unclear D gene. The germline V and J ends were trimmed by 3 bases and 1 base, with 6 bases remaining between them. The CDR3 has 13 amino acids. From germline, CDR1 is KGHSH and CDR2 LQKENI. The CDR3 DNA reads TGTGCCAGCTCACCGACTCCCCAAGAGACCCAGTACTTC. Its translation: CASSPTPQETQYF.

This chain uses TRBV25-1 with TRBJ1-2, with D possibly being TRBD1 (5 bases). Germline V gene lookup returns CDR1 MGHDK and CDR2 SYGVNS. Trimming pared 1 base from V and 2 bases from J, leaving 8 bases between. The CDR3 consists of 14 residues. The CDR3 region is CASSEWGGNYGYTF. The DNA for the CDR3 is TGTGCCAGCAGTGAATGGGGCGGGAACTATGGCTACACCTTC.

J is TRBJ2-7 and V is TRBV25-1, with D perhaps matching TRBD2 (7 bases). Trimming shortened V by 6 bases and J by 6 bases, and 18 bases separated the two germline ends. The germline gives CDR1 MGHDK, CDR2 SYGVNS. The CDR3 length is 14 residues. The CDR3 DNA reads TGTGCCAGCAGCCGGGGGGCAGGGAAGAGCGAGCAGTACTTC. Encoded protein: CASSRGAGKSEQYF.

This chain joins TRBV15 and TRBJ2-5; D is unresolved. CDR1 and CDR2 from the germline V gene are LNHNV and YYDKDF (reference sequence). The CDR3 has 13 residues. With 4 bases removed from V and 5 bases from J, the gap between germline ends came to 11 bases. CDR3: CATSNRAEETQYF. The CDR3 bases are TGTGCCACCAGCAACCGGGCGGAGGAGACCCAGTACTTC.

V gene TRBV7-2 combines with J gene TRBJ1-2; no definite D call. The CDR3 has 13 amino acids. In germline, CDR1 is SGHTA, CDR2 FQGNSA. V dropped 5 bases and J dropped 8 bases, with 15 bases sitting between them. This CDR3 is CASSPRTLGGYTF. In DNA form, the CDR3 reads TGTGCCAGCAGCCCTCGGACCCTGGGAGGCTACACCTTC.

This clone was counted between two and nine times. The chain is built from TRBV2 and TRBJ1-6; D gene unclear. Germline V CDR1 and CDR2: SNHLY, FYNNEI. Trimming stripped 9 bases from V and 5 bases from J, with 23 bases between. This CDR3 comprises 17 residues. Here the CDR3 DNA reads TGTGCCAGTGATGGTGTGCAGGCTTGGCCAGATAATTCACCCCTCCACTTT. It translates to CASDGVQAWPDNSPLHF.

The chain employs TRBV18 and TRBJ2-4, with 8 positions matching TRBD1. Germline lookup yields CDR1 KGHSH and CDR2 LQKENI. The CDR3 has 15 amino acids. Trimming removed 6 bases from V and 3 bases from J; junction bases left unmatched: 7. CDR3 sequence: CASSFGQGGKNIQYF. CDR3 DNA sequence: TGTGCCAGCTCTTTCGGACAGGGTGGCAAAAACATTCAGTACTTC.

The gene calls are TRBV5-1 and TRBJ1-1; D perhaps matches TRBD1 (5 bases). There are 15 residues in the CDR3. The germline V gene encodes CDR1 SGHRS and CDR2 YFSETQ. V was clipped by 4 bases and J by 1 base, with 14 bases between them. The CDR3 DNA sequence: TGCGCCAGCAGCCCCCTGGGGGGACGGAACACTGAAGCTTTCTTT. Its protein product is CASSPLGGRNTEAFF.

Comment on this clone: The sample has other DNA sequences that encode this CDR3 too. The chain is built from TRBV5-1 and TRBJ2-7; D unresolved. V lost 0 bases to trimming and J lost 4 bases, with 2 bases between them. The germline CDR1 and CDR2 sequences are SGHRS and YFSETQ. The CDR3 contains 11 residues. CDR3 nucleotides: TGCGCCAGCAGCTTGGGTTACGAGCAGTACTTC. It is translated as CASSLGYEQYF. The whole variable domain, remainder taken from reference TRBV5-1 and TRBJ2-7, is KAGVTQTPRYLIKTRGQQVTLSCSPISGHRSVSWYQQTPGQGLQFLFEYFSETQRNKGNFPGRFSGRQFSNSRSEMNVSTLELGDSALYLCASSLGYEQYFGPGTRLTVT.

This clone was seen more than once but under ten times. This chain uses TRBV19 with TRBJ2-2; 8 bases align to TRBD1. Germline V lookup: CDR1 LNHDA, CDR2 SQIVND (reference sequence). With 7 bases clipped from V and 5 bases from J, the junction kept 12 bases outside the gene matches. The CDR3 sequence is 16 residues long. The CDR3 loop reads CASKPTDRAWTGELFF. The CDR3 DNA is TGTGCCAGTAAACCAACGGACAGGGCGTGGACCGGGGAGCTGTTTTTT.

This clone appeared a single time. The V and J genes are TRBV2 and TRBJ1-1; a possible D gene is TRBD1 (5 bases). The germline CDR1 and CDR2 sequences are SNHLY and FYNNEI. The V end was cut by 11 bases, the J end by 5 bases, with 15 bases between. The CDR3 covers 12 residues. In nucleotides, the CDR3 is TGTGCCTTAGAGGGGAGGCGGACTGAAGCTTTCTTT. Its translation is CALEGRRTEAFF.